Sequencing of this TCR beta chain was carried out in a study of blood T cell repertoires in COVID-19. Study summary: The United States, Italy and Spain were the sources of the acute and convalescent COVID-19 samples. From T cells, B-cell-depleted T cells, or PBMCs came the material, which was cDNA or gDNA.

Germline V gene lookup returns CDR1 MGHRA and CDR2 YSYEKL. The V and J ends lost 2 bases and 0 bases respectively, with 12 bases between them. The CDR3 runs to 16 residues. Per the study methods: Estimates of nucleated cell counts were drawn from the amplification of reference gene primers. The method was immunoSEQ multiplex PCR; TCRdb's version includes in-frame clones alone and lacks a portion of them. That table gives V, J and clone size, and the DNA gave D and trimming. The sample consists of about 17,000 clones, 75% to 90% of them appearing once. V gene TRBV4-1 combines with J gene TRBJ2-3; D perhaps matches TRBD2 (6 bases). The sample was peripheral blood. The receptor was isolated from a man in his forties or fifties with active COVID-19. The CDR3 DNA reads TGCGCCAGCAGCCAAAGGGCCAGCGGGAGCACAGATACGCAGTATTTT. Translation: CASSQRASGSTDTQYF.